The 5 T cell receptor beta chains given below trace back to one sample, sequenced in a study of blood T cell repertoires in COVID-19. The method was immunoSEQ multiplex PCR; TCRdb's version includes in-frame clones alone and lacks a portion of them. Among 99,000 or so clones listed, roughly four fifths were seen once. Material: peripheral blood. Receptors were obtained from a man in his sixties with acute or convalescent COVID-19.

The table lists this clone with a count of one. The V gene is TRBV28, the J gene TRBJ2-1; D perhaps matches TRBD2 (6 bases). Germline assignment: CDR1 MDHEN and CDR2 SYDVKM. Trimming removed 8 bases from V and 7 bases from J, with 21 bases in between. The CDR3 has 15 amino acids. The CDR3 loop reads CASLLSRGTRNEQFF. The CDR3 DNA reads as TGTGCCAGCCTATTATCACGCGGGACCCGGAATGAGCAGTTCTTC.

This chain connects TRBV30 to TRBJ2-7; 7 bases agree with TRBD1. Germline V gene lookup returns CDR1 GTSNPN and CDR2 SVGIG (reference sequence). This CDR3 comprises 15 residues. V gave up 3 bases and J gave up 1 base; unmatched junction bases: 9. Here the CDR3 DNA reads TGTGCCTGGAGGGACCTAACAGGGGATTCCTACGAGCAGTACTTC. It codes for CAWRDLTGDSYEQYF.

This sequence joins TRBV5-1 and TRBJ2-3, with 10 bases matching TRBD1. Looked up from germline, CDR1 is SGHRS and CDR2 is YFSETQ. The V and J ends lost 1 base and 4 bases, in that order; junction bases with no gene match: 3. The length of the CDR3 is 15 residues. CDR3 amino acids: CASSLTGQGADTQYF. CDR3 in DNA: TGCGCCAGCAGCTTGACCGGACAGGGGGCAGATACGCAGTATTTT.

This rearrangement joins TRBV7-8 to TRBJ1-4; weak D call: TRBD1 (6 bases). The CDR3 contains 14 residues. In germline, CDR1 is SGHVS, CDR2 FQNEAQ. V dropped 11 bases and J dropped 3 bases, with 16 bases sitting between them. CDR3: CASKRDTSNEKLFF. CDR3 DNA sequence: TGTGCCTCCAAGCGGGACACTTCTAATGAAAAACTGTTTTTT.

CDR3 protein: CASSPPGTGSTDTQYF. Written as DNA, the CDR3 is TGTGCCAGCAGCCCACCTGGGACAGGGAGCACAGATACGCAGTATTTT. The V and J genes are TRBV4-2 and TRBJ2-3; 9 bases are shared with TRBD1. Trimming took 4 bases from V and 0 from J; bases not matched to a gene: 5. This CDR3 has 16 residues. CDR1 is LGHNA and CDR2 is YNFKEQ in the germline V gene.